This T cell receptor beta chain was identified in a study of shared clonotypes between healthy human individuals (dated by TCRdb to the early 2020s). For context, the study as a whole: Three men and a couple of women, aged 18 to 49 years, made up the cohort. Per donor, three plates each were used for CD4 naive and CD4 memory, two for CD8 naive, and one for CD8 memory. Between about 0.9 and 8.9 billion PBMCs per donor were obtained by leukapheresis. Blood TCR repertoires of several healthy adults were deeply sequenced to estimate repertoire size and the extent of clonotype sharing between individuals. To increase sequencing depth and limit assay-specific biases, TCR repertoire library preparation and sequencing were carried out by different laboratories using diverse techniques. Here is what the overall study found, with its caveats: Because the study included a small number of donors, the genetic and exposure-history diversity represented was limited. When a few donors were compared, the shared fraction of clonotypes was approximately 5% for naive CD4, roughly 3.3% for naive CD8, 2.3% for memory CD4, and about 0.36% for memory CD8. Incomplete sequencing was indicated by rarefaction of sorted-subset datasets, despite the large sequencing depth. Naive subsets generally had larger estimated clonotype richness than memory subsets. Pairwise subsampling led to the expectation that sequencing depth would affect the degree of clonotype sharing among donors. Sampling was restricted to blood, and TCR repertoires in tissues likely differ from the TCR repertoires found in blood. Compared with non-shared clonotypes, clonotypes shared by all four sorted-subset donors had higher generation probabilities.

Using the deep immunoSEQ assay, multiplex PCR amplified TCR CDR3 regions from genomic DNA. For each cell subset, the extracted genomic DNA was distributed evenly across all wells of several immunoSEQ 96-well plates, and each plate served as one replicate. Each replicate PCR for sorted subsets received around 0.2 ug genomic DNA, equal to about 29,000 T cell genomes. Purified libraries were measured with a Qubit 3.0 fluorometer, size-checked on a Bioanalyzer 2100, and measured again with the KAPA Library Quantification kit. Each immunoSEQ 96-well plate was sequenced on its own single-read 150-cycle Illumina NextSeq 550 flow cell. The original methods were these. Because only junctional sequences without quality scores were contained in the immunoSEQ output, filtering matching that applied to full-length reads could not be performed. To assign V/J genes and CDR3, sequences were annotated against IMGT germline references using PyIR, a Python wrapper for IgBLAST v1.9. Reads were filtered out if the reads had weak V/J assignments (E-value above 1e-6), no CDR3, stop codons, out-of-frame junctions, or ambiguous translated residues. A V3J clonotype was defined by an identical inferred V gene, J gene, and CDR3 amino acid sequence. The percentage overlap between two repertoires was calculated by dividing the number of shared unique clonotypes by the size of the smaller repertoire. Repertoire richness was assessed with RTK rarefaction, the Chao1 estimator, and Recon v2.1 estimates of unobserved clonotypes. For all TCRbeta clonotypes obtained by the gDNA method from a handful of donors, generation probabilities were computed with OLGA. As stored in TCRdb, this immuneACCESS dataset retains in-frame rearrangements with V and J assigned. A fraction of the clones does not appear; measured against another copy, unresolved V genes explain less than half of the discrepancy, and the remainder lacks a known reason. V, J and clone size derive from that table, while D and trimming were established from the DNA sequence. The sample profile shows roughly 2,500,000 clones; 80% to 95% of them were found once. 0.36% of the sample is held by the ten biggest clonotypes.

The germline V gene (reference sequence) specifies SGHNT as CDR1 and YYREEE as CDR2. There are 17 amino acids in the CDR3, from cysteine to phenylalanine inclusive. The kept DNA is CDR3 alone, 51 bases in frame from the first base. V loses 4 bases, J loses 3 bases, and the germline ends lie 17 bases apart. The donors were healthy, HIV-negative adults who had no recently reported acute infections or vaccinations. Every donor was a Caucasian adult residing in Nashville, Tennessee, USA. CD4+ T cells were enriched by magnetic negative selection; naive cells were then positively selected on CD45RA, and the negative fraction formed the memory subset. After blood collection by leukapheresis, PBMCs were isolated using Ficoll-Histopaque density gradient centrifugation and then cryopreserved in the vapor phase of liquid nitrogen. Analytical flow cytometry was used to check the purity and quantity of every magnetically sorted T cell population. From each sorted fraction, genomic DNA was isolated and quantified by UV absorbance on a Nanodrop 2000c.

A remark on this clone: Its recognized antigen is unknown. No much larger clone is present one base from it, and per-base qualities are unavailable.

Sequenced input: naive CD4+ T cells from PBMCs. In the paper's terms, the cell subset or site label means: CD45RA+ positively selected. The sequence derives from a man aged 18 to 29 in good health. Some clones in this sample may be carry-over from other donors' samples. This chain joins TRBV5-4 to TRBJ2-6; the D gene assignment is perhaps TRBD1 or TRBD2, with each matching 5 bases. The DNA reads as follows: TGTGCCAGCAGCCGGGGCCTCGGACATCTTGGGGCCAACGTCCTGACTTTC. It is translated as CASSRGLGHLGANVLTF.